One and the same sample provided the 14 T cell receptor beta chains below, sequenced in a study of prognosis after radiotherapy for stage I lung cancer. The authors amplified TCR beta CDR3 from genomic DNA using two-round multiplex PCR. The use of primers specific to each TRBV and TRBJ gene characterized first-round PCR. TCRdb reprocessed the multiplex PCR reads with MiXCR, giving one entry per CDR3 protein. The sample has 50,000 or so distinct CDR3 sequences, about 37% seen once. This sample comprised PBMCs, obtained before or after stereotactic body radiation therapy (not recorded which). Receptors originate from a donor aged 50 or older with non-small cell lung cancer.

This clonotype occurred a few times. It may be a read error: a sequence one base away is much more abundant. This CDR3 reads CASTSGQLAFF. The CDR3, as DNA: TGTGCCAGCACCTCGGGACAGCTAGCCTTTTTT. V usage is TRBV6-1 and J usage is TRBJ1-5, with 7 positions matching TRBD1. This CDR3 is 11 amino acids long. Per germline, CDR1 MNHNS and CDR2 SASEGT.

This clonotype came up many times. V gene TRBV6-5 combines with J gene TRBJ2-2; tentative D call: TRBD1 (5 bases). Germline CDR1 reads MNHEY; CDR2 reads SVGAGI. The CDR3 is 13 amino acids. Between the trimmed V and J ends, which lost 0 bases and 7 bases, there was a span of 6 bases. CDR3 DNA: TGTGCCAGCAGTTACTCTACAGGCGGGGAGCTGTTTTTT. Amino acid sequence: CASSYSTGGELFF.

At least ten counts were recorded for this clonotype. The CDR3 is CASSRDRAILNTEAFF. The CDR3, as DNA: TGTGCCAGCAGCAGGGACAGGGCGATACTGAACACTGAAGCTTTCTTT. The chain couples TRBV6-1 to TRBJ1-1; 9 bases line up with TRBD1. There are 16 residues in the CDR3. The V gene end was trimmed by 6 bases and the J gene end by 0 bases; junction bases not matched to a gene: 8. Germline lookup yields CDR1 MNHNS and CDR2 SASEGT.

The chain employs TRBV6-1 and TRBJ2-1; TRBD2 matches 9 bases. The CDR3 is made up of 17 amino acids. Germline CDR1 and CDR2: MNHNS and SASEGT. V was pared by 2 bases and J by 6 bases, with 11 bases of the junction left unmatched. The CDR3 DNA is TGTGCCAGCAGTGAATATGAAGGGCTAGCGGGGATCAATGAGCAGTTCTTC. Amino acids: CASSEYEGLAGINEQFF.

This clonotype was detected only a few times. This sequence may be a read error, since a much larger clone differs from it by one base. The J gene is TRBJ2-1, the V gene TRBV6-2 or TRBV6-3, with TRBD2 matching 10 bases. Germline assignment: CDR1 MNHEY and CDR2 SVGEGT. V shed 5 bases and J 9 bases; nucleotides not matched to a gene: 13. CDR3 length: 16 amino acids. The CDR3 nucleotides are TGTGCCAGCAGTCTTCCCCCCGGACTAGCGGTCCGTGAGCAGTTCTTC. This encodes CASSLPPGLAVREQFF.

This rearrangement joins TRBV7-9 to TRBJ1-6; tentatively, D is TRBD1 (5 bases). Between the trimmed V and J ends, which lost 1 base and 10 bases, there was a span of 14 bases. Germline V gene data show CDR1 as SEHNR and CDR2 as FQNEAQ (reference sequence). This CDR3 is built from 15 residues. Here the CDR3 DNA reads TGTGCCAGCAGCTTAGTTCTACAGGTGACCTCACCCCTCCACTTT. Translating it yields CASSLVLQVTSPLHF.

This clonotype was seen ten or more times. The chain joins TRBV3-1 to TRBJ2-5; a weak D match, TRBD1 (6 bases). CDR1 LGHDT and CDR2 YNNKEL come from the germline V gene (reference sequence). There are 12 residues in the CDR3. Trimming pared 1 base from V and 13 bases from J, leaving 13 bases between. CDR3 sequence (DNA): TGTGCCAGCAGCCAAGCGGTAGGGACAACGTACTTC. It yields the protein CASSQAVGTTYF.

This clonotype was seen repeatedly, ten times or more. V usage is TRBV5-4 and J usage is TRBJ1-1; 11 bases agree with TRBD1. CDR3 length: 14 amino acids. Germline CDR1 SGHNT, CDR2 YYREEE (reference sequence). Trimming removed 1 base from V and 8 bases from J; junction bases left unmatched: 4. This CDR3 is CASSLTGQGGEAFF. Written as DNA, the CDR3 is TGTGCCAGCAGCTTGACGGGACAGGGGGGCGAAGCTTTCTTT.

This clonotype appeared once. It differs at one base from a far larger clone, so likely a read error. This chain uses TRBV6-5 with TRBJ2-3; D possibly corresponds to TRBD2 (5 bases). The CDR3 totals 13 residues. The germline V and J ends were trimmed by 10 bases and 4 bases, with 15 bases remaining between them. Per the germline V gene, CDR1 is MNHEY and CDR2 is SVGAGI. The CDR3 spells CAIRLAPPDTQYF. The CDR3 DNA reads TGTGCCATCCGGCTAGCCCCCCCAGATACGCAGTATTTT.

As for this clonotype: This is likely an artifact of a read error, given a far larger clone one base away. Written as DNA, the CDR3 is TGTGCCAGCAGCTTATCCCCTAGCGGGAGCGGGACAGATACGCAGTATTTT. Protein: CASSLSPSGSGTDTQYF. The chain is built from TRBV7-9 and TRBJ2-3, with 10 bases lining up with TRBD2. Germline-derived CDR1 and CDR2 are SEHNR and FQNEAQ (reference sequence). The CDR3 spans 17 residues. Trimming removed 2 bases from V and 3 bases from J; junction bases left unmatched: 8.

To note about this clonotype: A much larger clone sits a single nucleotide away, making a read error possible. V and J are TRBV6-9 and TRBJ2-3, with D unclear. The CDR3 is made up of 16 amino acids. Trimming cost V 3 bases and J 6 bases, with 19 bases left between them. The V gene's germline CDR1 is MNHGY and CDR2 SVAAGI. As DNA, the CDR3 is TGTGCCAGCAGTTACTTTGCGACGTATAAAGGGGATACGCAGTATTTT. It specifies CASSYFATYKGDTQYF.

This clonotype appeared many times. The chain has TRBV5-1 and TRBJ1-4; D may be TRBD1 (6 bases). CDR1 and CDR2 from the germline V gene are SGHRS and YFSETQ. V gave up 4 bases and J gave up 6 bases, with 13 bases separating them. The length of the CDR3 is 14 residues. The CDR3 here is CASSVQGFDEKLFF. The CDR3 nucleotides read TGCGCCAGCAGCGTACAGGGATTTGATGAAAAACTGTTTTTT.

Many counts were recorded for this clonotype. This chain joins TRBV5-1 and TRBJ1-6, with no clear D. The V end was cut by 4 bases, the J end by 7 bases, with 9 bases between. CDR3 length equals 13 residues. Germline V gene data show CDR1 as SGHRS and CDR2 as YFSETQ. In nucleotides, the CDR3 is TGCGCCAGCAGCACGGATCCAAATTCACCCCTCCACTTT. It codes for CASSTDPNSPLHF.

A note on this clonotype: A read error likely explains this, since a far larger clone differs by one base. This chain joins TRBV6-2 or TRBV6-3 and TRBJ1-1; D gene ambiguous. The CDR3 consists of 14 residues. CDR1 MNHEY and CDR2 SVGEGT come from the germline V gene. Trimming left V 4 bases short and J 1 base short, with 10 bases between. The CDR3 here is CASSFWWGNTEAFF. The CDR3, as DNA: TGTGCCAGCAGTTTTTGGTGGGGGAACACTGAAGCTTTCTTT.